This passage covers 9 T cell receptor beta chains from one sample sequenced in a study of blood T cells in healthy people across ages. Using a J-beta primer mix together with a sample-barcoded 5' primer, a second PCR was run for roughly 6 to 12 cycles. TCRdb re-called the 5' RACE reads with MiXCR, one entry per CDR3 protein. The repertoire holds more than 1 million distinct CDR3 sequences, with 35% to 50% as singletons. The sample comprised blood. All receptors come from a woman aged 60 to 75 in good health.

The chain carries TRBV28 and TRBJ2-7, with unresolved D. V shed 11 bases and J shed 4 bases, with 15 bases lying between them. The CDR3 has 12 residues. Looked up from germline, CDR1 is MDHEN and CDR2 is SYDVKM. This CDR3 is CAVTGENYEQYF. The CDR3 DNA follows: TGTGCCGTCACTGGGGAAAATTACGAGCAGTACTTC.

The J gene is TRBJ2-6, the V gene TRBV19, with D tentatively TRBD1 (6 bases). There are 16 residues in the CDR3. V was clipped by 5 bases and J by 3 bases, with 14 bases between them. CDR1 LNHDA and CDR2 SQIVND come from the germline V gene (reference sequence). CDR3 in DNA: TGTGCCAGTAGTCCTACAGGGTCTGGTGGGGCCAACGTCCTGACTTTC. Encoded protein: CASSPTGSGGANVLTF.

The chain has TRBV5-6 and TRBJ2-1; 12 bases line up with TRBD1. V shed 4 bases and J 9 bases; nucleotides not matched to a gene: 35. In germline, CDR1 is SGHDT, CDR2 YYEEEE. This CDR3 is 24 amino acids long. CDR3 amino acids: CASSGTGTGGFNGAVPSRGVEQFF. CDR3 nucleotides: TGTGCCAGCAGCGGAACCGGGACAGGGGGCTTCAACGGGGCCGTTCCCTCCCGGGGGGTTGAGCAGTTCTTC.

This clonotype was detected only once. This chain uses TRBV6-6 with TRBJ2-6; 7 bases are shared with TRBD1. Trimming took 4 bases from V and 0 from J; bases not matched to a gene: 6. This CDR3 comprises 17 residues. Germline V gene sequence: CDR1 MNHNY, CDR2 SVGAGI (reference sequence). The CDR3 DNA is TGTGCCAGCAGTTCCCGGGACAGTGGCTCTGGGGCCAACGTCCTGACTTTC. Its protein product is CASSSRDSGSGANVLTF.

Only a few counts were recorded for this clonotype. The CDR3: CASSPGSPYEQYF. DNA of the CDR3: TGTGCCAGCAGCCCCGGGAGTCCCTACGAGCAGTACTTC. The chain recombines TRBV5-6 with TRBJ2-7, with D tentatively TRBD2 (6 bases). The CDR3 extends over 13 amino acids. Germline V gives CDR1 SGHDT, CDR2 YYEEEE. Deletions cut 4 bases from V and 2 bases from J, with 10 bases between.

In its sample, this clonotype was seen once. The chain carries TRBV5-1 and TRBJ2-1; TRBD2 aligns across 7 bases. Trimming at V came to 0 bases and at J to 6 bases, leaving 6 bases not matched to a gene. CDR1 is SGHRS and CDR2 is YFSETQ in the germline V gene. There are 15 residues in the CDR3. The CDR3 loop reads CASSLEAGVRNEQFF. CDR3 nucleotide sequence: TGCGCCAGCAGCTTGGAGGCGGGAGTACGCAATGAGCAGTTCTTC.

This chain connects TRBV10-2 to TRBJ2-1; 11 positions agree with TRBD2. The CDR3 is 15 amino acids. CDR1 and CDR2 from the germline V gene are WSHSY and SAAADI. CDR3 sequence (DNA): TGCGCTACGACCCCAATAGCGGGAGGGCTAAATGAGCAGTTCTTC. Its protein product is CATTPIAGGLNEQFF.

This clonotype turned up a few times. The chain joins TRBV12-3 or TRBV12-4 to TRBJ2-5, with 7 nucleotides matching TRBD1. V was clipped by 6 bases and J by 13 bases; unmatched bases: 17. CDR3 length: 14 residues. CDR3 coding DNA: TGTGCCAGCAGCACTGGACCGGGACAGAGGGAAAGGTACTTC. Its protein product is CASSTGPGQRERYF.

In its sample, this clonotype was seen a few times. Written as DNA, the CDR3 is TGTGCCAGCAGCTCACGGACTAGCGGGAGTTTCTCCTACAATGAGCAGTTCTTC. Translated, it gives CASSSRTSGSFSYNEQFF. The rearrangement links TRBV5-4 to TRBJ2-1; 13 bases are a match to TRBD2. V was clipped by 3 bases and J by 0 bases; unmatched bases: 6. Germline V gives CDR1 SGHNT, CDR2 YYREEE (reference sequence). This CDR3 has 18 amino acids. Drawing the rest from reference TRBV5-4 and TRBJ2-1, the complete variable domain is ETGVTQSPTHLIKTRGQQVTLRCSSQSGHNTVSWYQQALGQGPQFIFQYYREEENGRGNFPPRFSGLQFPNYSSELNVNALELDDSALYLCASSSRTSGSFSYNEQFFGPGTRLTVL.